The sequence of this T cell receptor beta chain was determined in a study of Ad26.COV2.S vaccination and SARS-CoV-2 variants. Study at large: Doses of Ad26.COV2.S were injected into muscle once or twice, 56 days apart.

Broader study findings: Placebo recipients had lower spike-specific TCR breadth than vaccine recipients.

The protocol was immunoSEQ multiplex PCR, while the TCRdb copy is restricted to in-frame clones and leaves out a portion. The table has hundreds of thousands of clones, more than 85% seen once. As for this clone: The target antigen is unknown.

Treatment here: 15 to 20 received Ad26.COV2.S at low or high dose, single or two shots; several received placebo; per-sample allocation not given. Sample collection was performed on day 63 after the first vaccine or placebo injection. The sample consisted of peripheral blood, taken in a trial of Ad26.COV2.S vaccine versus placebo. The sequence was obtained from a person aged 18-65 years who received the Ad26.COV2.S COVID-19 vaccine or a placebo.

CDR3 coding DNA: TGTGCCAGCAGCTTGGGACAGCACGCGGATGAAAAACTGTTTTTT. Its protein is CASSLGQHADEKLFF. The chain is built from TRBV5-4 and TRBJ1-4; D possibly corresponds to TRBD1 (5 bases). The CDR3 has 15 residues. Trimming took off 0 bases at V and 6 bases at J, with 12 bases between the two ends. Per germline, CDR1 SGHNT and CDR2 YYREEE (reference sequence).